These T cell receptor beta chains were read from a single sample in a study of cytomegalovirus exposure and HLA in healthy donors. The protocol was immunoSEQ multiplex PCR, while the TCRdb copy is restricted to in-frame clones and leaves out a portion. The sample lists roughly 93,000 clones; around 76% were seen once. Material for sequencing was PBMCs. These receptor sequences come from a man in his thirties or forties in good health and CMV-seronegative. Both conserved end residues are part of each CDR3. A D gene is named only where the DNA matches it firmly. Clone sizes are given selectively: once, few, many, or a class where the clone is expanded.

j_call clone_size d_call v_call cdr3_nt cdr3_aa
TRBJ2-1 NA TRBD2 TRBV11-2 TGTGCCAGCAGGGGATCTAGCGGGGAATACAATGAGCAGTTCTTC CASRGSSGEYNEQFF
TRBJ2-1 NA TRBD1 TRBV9 TGTGCCAGCAGCGTAGGTGGAGACAGGGGCTACAATGAGCAGTTCTTC CASSVGGDRGYNEQFF
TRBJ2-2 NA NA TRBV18 TGTGCCAGCTCACCTTACATGAAGGGGGCGAACACCGGGGAGCTGTTTTTT CASSPYMKGANTGELFF
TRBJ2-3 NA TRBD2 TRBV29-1 TGCAGCGTTGAGGTAGCGGGGGGAGATACGCAGTATTTT CSVEVAGGDTQYF
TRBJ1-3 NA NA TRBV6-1 TGTGCCAGCAGTAACCCAGGGGACGCTGGAAACACCATATATTTT CASSNPGDAGNTIYF
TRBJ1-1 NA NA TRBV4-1 TGCGCCAGCAGCCCAATAAAATTGCGGACAATGAACACTGAAGCTTTCTTT CASSPIKLRTMNTEAFF
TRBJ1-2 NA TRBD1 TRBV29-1 TGCAGCGTTCGGGGACAGGTTTATGGCTACACCTTC CSVRGQVYGYTF
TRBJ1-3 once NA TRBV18 TGTGCCAGCTCACCAAATTTACAGGGCACTGGAAACACCATATATTTT CASSPNLQGTGNTIYF
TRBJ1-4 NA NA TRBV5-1 TGCGCCAGCAGCGGGCTGAATAATGAAAAACTGTTTTTT CASSGLNNEKLFF
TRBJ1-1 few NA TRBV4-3 TGCGCCAGCAGCCCGCAGGTGGGGCTCGGCACTGAAGCTTTCTTT CASSPQVGLGTEAFF
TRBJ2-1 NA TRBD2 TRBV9 TGTGCCAGCAGCGTAGGGACTAGCGGGGGGGCTAACAATGAGCAGTTCTTC CASSVGTSGGANNEQFF
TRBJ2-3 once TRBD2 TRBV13 TGTGCCAGCAGCTCCCGGGCTAGCGGGACAATTGGATACAGCACAGATACGCAGTATTTT CASSSRASGTIGYSTDTQYF
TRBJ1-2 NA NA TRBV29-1 TGCAGCGTTGAAAATCCCAGGGCTAACTATGGCTACACCTTC CSVENPRANYGYTF
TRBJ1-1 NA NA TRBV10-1 TGCGCCAGCAGCCCTACGACAGGAGCGAAGGGTGAAGCTTTCTTT CASSPTTGAKGEAFF
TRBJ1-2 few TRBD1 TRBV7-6 TGTGCCAGCAGCCCCAGACAGGGTTCAGGAGACTATGGCTACACCTTC CASSPRQGSGDYGYTF